This T cell receptor beta chain derives from a study of beta chain features in type 1 diabetes. The study's findings and limits: TCRB CDR3s from Type 1 diabetes patients were moderately but significantly shorter in all four CD4+ subsets. Fewer junction insertions and more nucleotide deletions appeared in type 1 diabetes patients.

The CDR3 is made up of 15 amino acids. V lost 5 bases, J lost 7 bases, and 4 bases stayed unmatched. Germline lookup yields CDR1 SGHTA and CDR2 FQGNSA. For this clone: What it binds is not known.

Every bit of the isolated RNA underwent reverse transcription, so sequencing read expressed TCRB transcripts. Using immunoSEQ multiplex PCR, the repertoire was profiled, and TCRdb retains in-frame clones only, with some absent. The data contain approximately 70,000 clones, roughly half of them singletons. The sequenced sample consisted of central memory CD4+ T cells from blood. The TCR originated in a man younger than 45 with type 1 diabetes. The chain recombines TRBV7-2 with TRBJ2-3; 15 bases match TRBD2. This chain's CDR3 is CASSRTSGGDNTQYF. The CDR3 coding sequence is TGTGCCAGCAGCCGGACTAGCGGGGGGGACAATACGCAGTATTTT.